One TCR beta chain is described in this entry. This sample is part of a study of T cell changes during pregnancy in multiple sclerosis. This CDR3 is built from 18 residues. CDR1 MDHEN and CDR2 SYDVKM come from the germline V gene. V lost 6 bases, J lost 5 bases, and 16 bases stayed unmatched. Here immunoSEQ multiplex PCR was the method, and the copy in TCRdb shows in-frame clones only, minus some. The data hold over 9,000 clones, with roughly 84% observed a single time. The TCR originated in a female donor in good health, enrolled as a control in a pregnancy study. The chain couples TRBV28 to TRBJ1-2; TRBD1 agrees at 12 bases. Material: CD8+ T cells from peripheral blood mononuclear cells, obtained after pregnancy. The CDR3 sequence is CASRTGQGAGSESYGYTF. The CDR3 DNA reads as TGTGCCAGCAGGACGGGACAGGGGGCCGGCTCAGAATCTTATGGCTACACCTTC.